Included here is one T cell receptor (beta chain) sequence, with context. The data are from a study of cytomegalovirus exposure and HLA in healthy donors. This table comes from immunoSEQ multiplex PCR, and its TCRdb copy is limited to in-frame clones, with some not included. The sample carries tens of thousands of clones, approximately 94% recorded once. The specimen was PBMCs. The origin of this receptor is a woman aged 18-30 years in good health and CMV-seropositive.

The CDR3 loop is CASSQDWGRDTGELFF. In DNA form, the CDR3 reads TGCGCCAGCAGCCAAGATTGGGGGCGCGACACCGGGGAGCTGTTTTTT. The rearrangement uses TRBV4-3 and TRBJ2-2; possible D gene TRBD1, 6 bases. This CDR3 comprises 16 residues. Trimming left V 0 bases short and J 3 bases short, with 11 bases between. The V gene's germline CDR1 is LGHNA and CDR2 YSLEER.